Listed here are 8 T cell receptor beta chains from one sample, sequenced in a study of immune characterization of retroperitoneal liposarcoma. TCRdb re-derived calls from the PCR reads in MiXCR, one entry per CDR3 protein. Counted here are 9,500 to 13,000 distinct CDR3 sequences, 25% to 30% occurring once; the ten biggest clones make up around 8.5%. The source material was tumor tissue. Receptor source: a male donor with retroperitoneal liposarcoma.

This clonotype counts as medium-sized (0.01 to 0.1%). CDR3 region: CASSLSSGQGKNIQFF. The CDR3 bases are TGTGCCAGCAGCTTAAGTTCGGGACAGGGGAAAAACATTCAGTTCTTC. The genes are TRBV7-2 and TRBJ2-1; TRBD1 aligns across 10 bases. The CDR3 runs 16 residues. CDR1 SGHTA and CDR2 FQGNSA come from the germline V gene. V was pared by 2 bases and J by 13 bases, with 14 bases of the junction left unmatched.

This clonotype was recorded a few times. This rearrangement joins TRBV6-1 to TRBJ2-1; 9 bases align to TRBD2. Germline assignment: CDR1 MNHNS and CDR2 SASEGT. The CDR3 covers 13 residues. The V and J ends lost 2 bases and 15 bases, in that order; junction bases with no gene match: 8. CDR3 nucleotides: TGTGCCAGCAGTGAACGCCTAGCGGGATTTCTGTTCTTC. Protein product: CASSERLAGFLFF.

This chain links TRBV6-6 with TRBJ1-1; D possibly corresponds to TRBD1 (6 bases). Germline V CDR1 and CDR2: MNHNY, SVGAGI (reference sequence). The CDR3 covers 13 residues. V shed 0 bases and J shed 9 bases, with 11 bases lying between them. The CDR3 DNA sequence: TGTGCCAGCAGTTACTCGGAGGGGGTGAAAGCTTTCTTT. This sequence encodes CASSYSEGVKAFF.

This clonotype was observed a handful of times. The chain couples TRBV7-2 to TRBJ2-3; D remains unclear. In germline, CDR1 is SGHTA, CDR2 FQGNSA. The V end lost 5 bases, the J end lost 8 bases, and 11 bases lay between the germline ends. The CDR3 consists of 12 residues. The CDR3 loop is CASSPLARTQYF. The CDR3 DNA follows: TGTGCCAGCAGCCCTCTGGCGCGTACGCAGTATTTT.

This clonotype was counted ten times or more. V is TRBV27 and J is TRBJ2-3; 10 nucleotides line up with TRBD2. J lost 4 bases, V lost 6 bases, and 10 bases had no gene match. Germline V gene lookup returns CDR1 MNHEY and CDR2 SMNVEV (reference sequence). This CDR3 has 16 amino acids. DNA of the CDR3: TGTGCCAGCAGCTCTCGAACTAGCGGGGCGGCAGATACGCAGTATTTT. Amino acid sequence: CASSSRTSGAADTQYF.

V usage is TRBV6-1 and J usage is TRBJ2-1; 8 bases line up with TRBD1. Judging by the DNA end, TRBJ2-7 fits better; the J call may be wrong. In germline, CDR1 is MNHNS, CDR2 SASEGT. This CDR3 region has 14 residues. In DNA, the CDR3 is TGTGCCAGCAACTTATCGGGACAGGTGTTCGAGCAGTACTTC. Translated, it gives CASNLSGQVFEQYF.

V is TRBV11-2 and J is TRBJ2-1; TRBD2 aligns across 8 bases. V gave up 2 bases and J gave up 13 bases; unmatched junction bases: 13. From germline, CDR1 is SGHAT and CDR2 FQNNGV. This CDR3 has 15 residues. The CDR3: CASSLLGGRQETQFF. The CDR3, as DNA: TGTGCCAGCAGCTTATTGGGCGGGAGGCAGGAGACCCAGTTCTTC.

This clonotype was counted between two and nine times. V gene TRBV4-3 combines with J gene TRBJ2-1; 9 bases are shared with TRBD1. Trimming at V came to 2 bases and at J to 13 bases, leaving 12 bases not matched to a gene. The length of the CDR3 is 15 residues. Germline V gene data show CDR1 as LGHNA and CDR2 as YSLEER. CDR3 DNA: TGCGCCAGCAGCCAACGGGACAGGGCACAAGAGACCCAGTTCTTC. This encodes CASSQRDRAQETQFF.